The present T cell receptor beta chain was sequenced within a study of shared clonotypes between healthy human individuals. The assay was immunoSEQ multiplex PCR, and TCRdb's table has in-frame clones only and misses some. Of around 1.6 million clones listed, 95% to 99% were seen once; the top ten hold roughly 0.45%. Sequencing used naive CD4+ T cells sorted from blood. Sample subset: CD45RA+ positively selected. This receptor was identified in a young man in good health.

CDR3 in amino acids: CASSEGGGGYEQYF. The DNA of the CDR3 is TGTGCCAGCAGTGAAGGAGGGGGCGGATACGAGCAGTACTTC. The V gene is TRBV6-1, the J gene TRBJ2-7, with TRBD1 identical over 7 bases. V trimming: 1 base; J trimming: 4 bases; junction bases outside the gene matches: 4. Germline assignment: CDR1 MNHNS and CDR2 SASEGT. This CDR3 is built from 14 residues.